A single T cell receptor (beta chain) is shown here with its context. The junction departs from germline at one end; a sequencing error may be responsible. This entry is derived from a study of control samples from healthy donors and cancer patients. Clones were sequenced by immunoSEQ multiplex PCR, and TCRdb holds only the in-frame ones, with some missing. The data hold 98,000 or so clones, with 79% observed a single time. Germline V gene lookup returns CDR1 KGHDR and CDR2 SFDVKD. The length of the CDR3 is 11 residues. Sequenced sample: blood. J is TRBJ2-1 and V is TRBV24-1; possible D gene TRBD2, 6 bases. The TCR sequence derives from a woman aged 30 to 39 in good health. The CDR3 sequence: CATSDNGDFLF. CDR3 nucleotide sequence: TGTGCCACCAGTGATAACGGGGACTTCCTCTTC.